This TCR beta chain comes out of a study of tumor-infiltrating lymphocytes in oesophageal squamous cell carcinoma. Via MiXCR, TCRdb re-called the PCR reads, giving one row per CDR3 protein. The table lists some 9,900 distinct CDR3 sequences, roughly 60% of them singletons. CDR3 length: 15 amino acids. Germline lookup yields CDR1 SEHNR and CDR2 FQNEAQ (reference sequence). The ends were cut back, 3 bases at V and 2 bases at J, with 11 bases in the middle. Sample: esophageal tumor tissue. This chain uses TRBV7-9 with TRBJ1-5; TRBD1 is a possible D gene (6 bases). This receptor was taken from a male donor with esophageal squamous cell carcinoma. This CDR3 is CASSFGDTGNQPQHF. CDR3 DNA: TGTGCCAGCAGCTTCGGGGACACTGGCAATCAGCCCCAGCATTTT.